This T cell receptor beta chain was sequenced for a study of human T cells and chemical hapten exposure. The authors' total RNA extraction used unfractionated whole blood. This clonotype was recorded many times. The CDR3 spans 15 residues. V shed 0 bases, J shed 7 bases, and the junction held 6 bases outside the gene matches. Germline-derived CDR1 and CDR2 are LGHNA and YNFKEQ. TCRdb processed the 5' RACE reads anew with MiXCR; each CDR3 protein has one entry. Of 120,000 to 150,000 distinct CDR3 sequences listed, around 4.1% are singletons. The V call is TRBV4-2, the J call TRBJ2-1, with 7 nucleotides matching TRBD2. This receptor was taken from a female donor in good health. The chain's CDR3 is CASSQEGRTSNEQFF. The CDR3 DNA follows: TGTGCCAGCAGCCAAGAGGGCAGGACTAGTAATGAGCAGTTCTTC.